A single T cell receptor (beta chain) is shown here with its context. Its antigen remains unknown. Data came from immunoSEQ multiplex PCR; TCRdb stores just in-frame clones and leaves some out. This sample has 7,000 to 9,500 clones, with 88% found just once. These data belong to a study of OX40 agonist ivuxolimab in advanced cancers. Study-wide results and caveats: Both CD4+ and CD8+ T cell populations in blood had undergone clonal expansion by week 6 at 0.1 to 3.0 mg/kg.

The CDR3 contains 18 residues. Germline V lookup: CDR1 LNHDA, CDR2 SQIVND (reference sequence). The germline V and J ends were trimmed by 4 bases and 7 bases, with 28 bases remaining between them. This TCR derives from an adult with an advanced solid tumor such as melanoma, head and neck, liver or kidney cancer. The sample was CD4+ or CD8+ T cells sorted from blood, taken in a trial of the OX40 agonist ivuxolimab. The chain carries TRBV19 and TRBJ2-5; D might be TRBD2 (5 bases). CDR3 nucleotides: TGTGCCAGTAGTACTAGTTCTGACCGAGGGCTAGTTTCGGGGACCCAGTACTTC. Protein product: CASSTSSDRGLVSGTQYF.